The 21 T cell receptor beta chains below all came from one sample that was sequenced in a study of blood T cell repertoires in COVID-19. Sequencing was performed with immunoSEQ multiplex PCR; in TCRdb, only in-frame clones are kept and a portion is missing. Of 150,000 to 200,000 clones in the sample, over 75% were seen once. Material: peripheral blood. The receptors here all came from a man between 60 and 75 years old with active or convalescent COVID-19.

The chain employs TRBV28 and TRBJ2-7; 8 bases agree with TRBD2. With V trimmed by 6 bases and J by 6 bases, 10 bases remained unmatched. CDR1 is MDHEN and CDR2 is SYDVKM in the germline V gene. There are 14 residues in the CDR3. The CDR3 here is CASRGGAGEIEQYF. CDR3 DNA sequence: TGTGCCAGCAGAGGGGGAGCGGGAGAGATCGAGCAGTACTTC.

The CDR3 is CSASNQKYEQYF. The CDR3 bases are TGCAGTGCTAGTAACCAGAAATACGAGCAGTACTTC. The rearrangement links TRBV20-1 to TRBJ2-7; D gene uncertain. V was shortened by 3 bases and J by 4 bases, with 10 bases between the two germline ends. Germline CDR1 reads DFQATT; CDR2 reads SNEGSKA (reference sequence). This CDR3 is 12 amino acids long.

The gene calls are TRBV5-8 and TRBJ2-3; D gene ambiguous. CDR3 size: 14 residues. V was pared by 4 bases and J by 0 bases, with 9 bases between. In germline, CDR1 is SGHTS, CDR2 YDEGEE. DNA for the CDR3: TGTGCCAGCAGCGGCGGAGTCAGCACAGATACGCAGTATTTT. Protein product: CASSGGVSTDTQYF.

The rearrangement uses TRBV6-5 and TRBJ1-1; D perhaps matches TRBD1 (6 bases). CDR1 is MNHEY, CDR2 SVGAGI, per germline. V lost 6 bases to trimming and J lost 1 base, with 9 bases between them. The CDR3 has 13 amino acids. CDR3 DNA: TGTGCCAGCAGAAGGACAGAGAACACTGAAGCTTTCTTT. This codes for CASRRTENTEAFF.

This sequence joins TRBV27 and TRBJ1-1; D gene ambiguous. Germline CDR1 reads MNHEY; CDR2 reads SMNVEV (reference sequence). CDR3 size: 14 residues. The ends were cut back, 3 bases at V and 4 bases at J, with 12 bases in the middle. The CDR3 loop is CASSFGGVSTEAFF. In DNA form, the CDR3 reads TGTGCCAGCAGTTTTGGAGGCGTGAGCACTGAAGCTTTCTTT.

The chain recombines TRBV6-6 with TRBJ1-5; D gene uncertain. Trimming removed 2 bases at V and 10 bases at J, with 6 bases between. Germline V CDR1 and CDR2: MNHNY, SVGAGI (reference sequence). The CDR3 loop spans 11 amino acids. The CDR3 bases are TGTGCCAGCAGTTACGAGCCACCCCAGCATTTT. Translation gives CASSYEPPQHF.

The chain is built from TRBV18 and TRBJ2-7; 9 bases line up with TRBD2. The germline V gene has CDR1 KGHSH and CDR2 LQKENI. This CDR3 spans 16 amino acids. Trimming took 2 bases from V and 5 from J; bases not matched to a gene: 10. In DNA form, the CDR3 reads TGTGCCAGCTCACCATCTGAGACTAGCGGAGGGAACGAGCAGTACTTC. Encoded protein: CASSPSETSGGNEQYF.

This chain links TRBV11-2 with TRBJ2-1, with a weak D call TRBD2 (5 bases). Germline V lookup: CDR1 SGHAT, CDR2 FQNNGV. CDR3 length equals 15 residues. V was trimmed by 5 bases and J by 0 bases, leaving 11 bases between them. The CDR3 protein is CASSDYQSSYNEQFF. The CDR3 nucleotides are TGTGCCAGCAGCGACTACCAAAGCTCCTACAATGAGCAGTTCTTC. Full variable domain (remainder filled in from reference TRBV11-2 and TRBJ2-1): EAGVAQSPRYKIIEKRQSVAFWCNPISGHATLYWYQQILGQGPKLLIQFQNNGVVDDSQLPKDRFSAERLKGVDSTLKIQPAKLEDSAVYLCASSDYQSSYNEQFFGPGTRLTVL.

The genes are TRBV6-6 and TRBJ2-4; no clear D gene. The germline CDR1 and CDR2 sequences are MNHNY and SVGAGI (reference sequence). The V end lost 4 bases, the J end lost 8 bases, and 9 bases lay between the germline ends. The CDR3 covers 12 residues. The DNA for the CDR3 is TGTGCCAGCAGTTTCACCGCGGACATTCAGTACTTC. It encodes CASSFTADIQYF.

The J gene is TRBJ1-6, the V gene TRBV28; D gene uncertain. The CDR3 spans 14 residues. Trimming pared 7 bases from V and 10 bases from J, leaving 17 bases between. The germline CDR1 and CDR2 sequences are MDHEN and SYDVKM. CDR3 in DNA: TGTGCCAGCAAACTCGACACGCCGGGATCACCCCTCCACTTT. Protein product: CASKLDTPGSPLHF.

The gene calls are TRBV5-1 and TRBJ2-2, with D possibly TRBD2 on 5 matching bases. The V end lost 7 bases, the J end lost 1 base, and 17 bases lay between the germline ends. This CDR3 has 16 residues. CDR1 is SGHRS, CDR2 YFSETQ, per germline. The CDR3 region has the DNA TGCGCCAGCGGCCTCCTGAGCGGAGTGAACACCGGGGAGCTGTTTTTT. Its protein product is CASGLLSGVNTGELFF.

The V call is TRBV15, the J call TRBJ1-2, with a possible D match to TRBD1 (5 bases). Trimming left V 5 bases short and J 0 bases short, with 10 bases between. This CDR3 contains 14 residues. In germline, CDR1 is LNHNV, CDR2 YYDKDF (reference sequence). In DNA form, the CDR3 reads TGTGCCACCAGCGACAGAAGCACTAACTATGGCTACACCTTC. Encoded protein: CATSDRSTNYGYTF. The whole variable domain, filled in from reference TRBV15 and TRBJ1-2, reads DAMVIQNPRYQVTQFGKPVTLSCSQTLNHNVMYWYQQKSSQAPKLLFHYYDKDFNNEADTPDNFQSRRPNTSFCFLDIRSPGLGDTAMYLCATSDRSTNYGYTFGSGTRLTVV.

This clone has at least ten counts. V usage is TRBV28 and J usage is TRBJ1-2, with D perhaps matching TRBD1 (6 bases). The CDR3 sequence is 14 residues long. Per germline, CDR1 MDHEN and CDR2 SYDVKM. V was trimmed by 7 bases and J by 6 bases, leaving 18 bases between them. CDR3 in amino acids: CASTDPYEGDGYTF. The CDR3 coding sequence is TGTGCCAGCACCGACCCCTATGAGGGGGATGGCTACACCTTC.

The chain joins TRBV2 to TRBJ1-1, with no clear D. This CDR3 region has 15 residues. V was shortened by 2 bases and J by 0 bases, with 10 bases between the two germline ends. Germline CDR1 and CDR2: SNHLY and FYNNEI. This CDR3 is CASSEREIMNTEAFF. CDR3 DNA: TGTGCCAGCAGTGAACGGGAAATCATGAACACTGAAGCTTTCTTT.

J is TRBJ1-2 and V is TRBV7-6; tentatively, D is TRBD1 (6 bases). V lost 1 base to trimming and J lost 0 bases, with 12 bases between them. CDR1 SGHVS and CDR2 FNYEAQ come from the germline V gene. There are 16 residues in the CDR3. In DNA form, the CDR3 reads TGTGCCAGCAGCTTAGAATTAGGGGGATCTAACTATGGCTACACCTTC. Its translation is CASSLELGGSNYGYTF.

The chain's CDR3 is CASSPRQTTNEKLFF. In DNA form, the CDR3 reads TGTGCCAGCAGCCCGAGACAGACAACTAATGAAAAACTGTTTTTT. V is TRBV7-2 and J is TRBJ1-4; a weak D match, TRBD1 (5 bases). This CDR3 contains 15 residues. V lost 5 bases to trimming and J lost 0 bases, with 10 bases between them. Germline V gene lookup returns CDR1 SGHTA and CDR2 FQGNSA.

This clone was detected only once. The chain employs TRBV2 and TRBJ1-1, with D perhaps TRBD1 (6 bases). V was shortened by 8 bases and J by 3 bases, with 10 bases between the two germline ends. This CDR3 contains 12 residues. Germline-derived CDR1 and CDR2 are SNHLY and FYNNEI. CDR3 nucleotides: TGTGCCAGCGGGCGACAGGACACTGAAGCTTTCTTT. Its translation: CASGRQDTEAFF.

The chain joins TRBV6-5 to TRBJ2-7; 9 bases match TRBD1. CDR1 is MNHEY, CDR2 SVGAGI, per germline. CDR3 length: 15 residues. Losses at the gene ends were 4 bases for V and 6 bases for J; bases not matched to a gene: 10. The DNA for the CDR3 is TGTGCCAGCAGTTTAACAGGGGGCACCTTCTCCGAGCAGTACTTC. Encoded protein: CASSLTGGTFSEQYF.

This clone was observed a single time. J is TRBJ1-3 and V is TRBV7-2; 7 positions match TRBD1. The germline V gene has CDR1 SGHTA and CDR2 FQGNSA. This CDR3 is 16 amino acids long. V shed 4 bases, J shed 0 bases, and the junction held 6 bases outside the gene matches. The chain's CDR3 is CASSSQGTISGNTIYF. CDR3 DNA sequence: TGTGCCAGCAGCTCACAGGGGACAATCTCTGGAAACACCATATATTTT.

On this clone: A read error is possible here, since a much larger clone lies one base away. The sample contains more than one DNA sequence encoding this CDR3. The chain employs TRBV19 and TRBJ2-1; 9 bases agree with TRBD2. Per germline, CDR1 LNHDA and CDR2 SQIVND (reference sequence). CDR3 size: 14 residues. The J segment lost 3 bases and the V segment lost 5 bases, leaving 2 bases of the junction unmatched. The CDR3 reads CASSGGGDYNEQFF. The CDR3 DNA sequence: TGTGCCAGTAGTGGCGGGGGGGACTACAATGAGCAGTTCTTC.

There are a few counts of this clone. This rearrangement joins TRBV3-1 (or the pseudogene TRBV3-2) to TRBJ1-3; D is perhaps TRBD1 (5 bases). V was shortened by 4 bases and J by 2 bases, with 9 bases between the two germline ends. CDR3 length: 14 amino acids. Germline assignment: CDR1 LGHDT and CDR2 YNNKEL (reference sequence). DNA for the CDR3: TGTGCCAGCAGCCCCCAACAGGCTGGAAACACCATATATTTT. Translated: CASSPQQAGNTIYF.